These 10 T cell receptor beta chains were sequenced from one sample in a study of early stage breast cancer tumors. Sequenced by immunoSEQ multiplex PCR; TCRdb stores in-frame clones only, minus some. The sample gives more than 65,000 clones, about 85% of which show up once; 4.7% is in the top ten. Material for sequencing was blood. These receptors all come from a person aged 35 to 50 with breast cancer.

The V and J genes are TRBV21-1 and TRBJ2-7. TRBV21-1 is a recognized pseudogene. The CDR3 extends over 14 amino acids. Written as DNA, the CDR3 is TGTGCCAGCAGCCCTATGGCCCTAATATACGAGCAGTACTTC. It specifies CASSPMALIYEQYF.

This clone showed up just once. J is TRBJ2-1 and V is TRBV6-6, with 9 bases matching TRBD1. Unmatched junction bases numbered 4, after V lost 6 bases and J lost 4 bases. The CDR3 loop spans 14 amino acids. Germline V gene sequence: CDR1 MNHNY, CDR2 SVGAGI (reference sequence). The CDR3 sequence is CASRTGQGYNEQFF. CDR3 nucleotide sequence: TGTGCCAGCAGGACGGGACAGGGTTACAATGAGCAGTTCTTC.

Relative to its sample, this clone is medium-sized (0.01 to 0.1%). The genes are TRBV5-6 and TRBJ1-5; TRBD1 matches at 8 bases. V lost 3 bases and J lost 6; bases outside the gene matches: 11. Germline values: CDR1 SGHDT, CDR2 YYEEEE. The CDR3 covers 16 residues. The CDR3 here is CASSSFGQGGGQPQHF. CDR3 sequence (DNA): TGTGCCAGCAGCTCCTTTGGACAGGGCGGCGGTCAGCCCCAGCATTTT. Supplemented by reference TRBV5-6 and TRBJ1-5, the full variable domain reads DAGVTQSPTHLIKTRGQQVTLRCSPKSGHDTVSWYQQALGQGPQFIFQYYEEEERQRGNFPDRFSGHQFPNYSSELNVNALLLGDSALYLCASSSFGQGGGQPQHFGDGTRLSIL.

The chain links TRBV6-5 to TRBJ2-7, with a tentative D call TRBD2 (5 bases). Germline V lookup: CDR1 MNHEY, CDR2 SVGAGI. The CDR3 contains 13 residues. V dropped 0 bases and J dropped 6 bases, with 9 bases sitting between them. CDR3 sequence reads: CASSYSIRGEQYF. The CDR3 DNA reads TGTGCCAGCAGTTACTCGATACGGGGCGAGCAGTACTTC.

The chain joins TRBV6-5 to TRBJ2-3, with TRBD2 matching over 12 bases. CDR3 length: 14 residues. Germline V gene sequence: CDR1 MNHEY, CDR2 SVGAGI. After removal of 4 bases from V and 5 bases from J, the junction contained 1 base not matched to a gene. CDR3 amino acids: CASSSGLAGDTQYF. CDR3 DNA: TGTGCCAGCAGTTCGGGACTAGCGGGAGATACGCAGTATTTT.

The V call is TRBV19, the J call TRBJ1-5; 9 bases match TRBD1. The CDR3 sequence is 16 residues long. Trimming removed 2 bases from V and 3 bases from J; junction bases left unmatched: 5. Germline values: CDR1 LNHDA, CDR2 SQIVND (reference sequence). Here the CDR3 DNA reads TGTGCCAGTAGTATACTTACAGGGGGCAACAATCAGCCCCAGCATTTT. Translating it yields CASSILTGGNNQPQHF.

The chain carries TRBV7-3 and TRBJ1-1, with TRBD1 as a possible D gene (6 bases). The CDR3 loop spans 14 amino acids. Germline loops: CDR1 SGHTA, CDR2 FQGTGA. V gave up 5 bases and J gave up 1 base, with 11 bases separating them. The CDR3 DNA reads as TGTGCCAGCAGCGCACAGGGTGCGAACACTGAAGCTTTCTTT. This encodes CASSAQGANTEAFF.

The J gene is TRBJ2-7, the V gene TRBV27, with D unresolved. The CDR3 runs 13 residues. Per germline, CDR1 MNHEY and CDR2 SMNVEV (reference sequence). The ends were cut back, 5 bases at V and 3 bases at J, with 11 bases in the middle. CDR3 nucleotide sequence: TGTGCCAGCAGTCCCAAACAAGACTACGAGCAGTACTTC. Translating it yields CASSPKQDYEQYF.

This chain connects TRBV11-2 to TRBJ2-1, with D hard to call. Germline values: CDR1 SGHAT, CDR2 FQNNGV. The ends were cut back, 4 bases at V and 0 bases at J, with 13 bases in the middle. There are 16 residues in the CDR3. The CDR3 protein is CASSSLTGSSYNEQFF. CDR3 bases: TGTGCCAGCAGCTCCCTGACGGGCAGCTCCTACAATGAGCAGTTCTTC.

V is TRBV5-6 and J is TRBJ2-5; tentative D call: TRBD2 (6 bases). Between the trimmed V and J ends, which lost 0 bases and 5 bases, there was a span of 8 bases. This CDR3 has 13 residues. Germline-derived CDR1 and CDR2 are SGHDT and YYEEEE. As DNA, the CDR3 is TGTGCCAGCAGCTTGGCCGGAGGGGAGACCCAGTACTTC. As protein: CASSLAGGETQYF. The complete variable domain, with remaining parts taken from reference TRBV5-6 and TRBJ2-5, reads DAGVTQSPTHLIKTRGQQVTLRCSPKSGHDTVSWYQQALGQGPQFIFQYYEEEERQRGNFPDRFSGHQFPNYSSELNVNALLLGDSALYLCASSLAGGETQYFGPGTRLLVL.